The 18 T cell receptor beta chains below come from one sample, sequenced in a study of cytomegalovirus exposure and HLA in healthy donors. The PCR employed 60 Vbeta primers together with 13 Jbeta primers. Assay used: immunoSEQ multiplex PCR; TCRdb lists only in-frame clones, some missing. The sample comprises about 82,000 clones, about 9.5% of which are singletons, and more than 20% rests with the top ten. Sequenced material: PBMCs. The receptors derive from a man in his 60s in good health and CMV-seropositive.

This clone was counted between two and nine times. The chain employs TRBV2 and TRBJ2-7; TRBD1 might be the D (6 bases). The V gene lost 2 bases and the J gene lost 1 base, with 9 bases spanning the gap. This CDR3 spans 14 amino acids. Germline V CDR1 and CDR2: SNHLY, FYNNEI. In DNA form, the CDR3 reads TGTGCCAGCAGTGAAAGACAGGCTTCCTACGAGCAGTACTTC. The encoded protein is CASSERQASYEQYF. The full variable domain, its missing parts supplied by reference TRBV2 and TRBJ2-7, is EPEVTQTPSHQVTQMGQEVILRCVPISNHLYFYWYRQILGQKVEFLVSFYNNEISEKSEIFDDQFSVERPDGSNFTLKIRSTKLEDSAMYFCASSERQASYEQYFGPGTRLTVT.

This clone was observed a few times. The chain has TRBV4-1 and TRBJ2-5; a possible D gene is TRBD2 (5 bases). The CDR3 sequence is 13 residues long. The V end lost 0 bases, the J end lost 6 bases, and 8 bases lay between the germline ends. Germline V CDR1 and CDR2: MGHRA, YSYEKL. The CDR3 spells CASSQEVGKTQYF. The CDR3 DNA reads TGCGCCAGCAGCCAAGAAGTCGGGAAGACCCAGTACTTC.

The chain recombines TRBV11-3 with TRBJ2-3; TRBD2 is a possible D gene (6 bases). Germline CDR1 reads SGHNT; CDR2 reads YENEEA. V shed 5 bases and J shed 0 bases, with 9 bases lying between them. The CDR3 length is 14 residues. The CDR3 DNA reads as TGTGCCAGCAGCCCAGGGACTAGCACAGATACGCAGTATTTT. It yields the protein CASSPGTSTDTQYF.

This clone was detected many times. V is TRBV28 and J is TRBJ2-5; tentatively, D is TRBD1 (5 bases). The CDR3 covers 16 residues. V lost 1 base and J lost 3, with 15 bases in between. In germline, CDR1 is MDHEN, CDR2 SYDVKM. CDR3 protein: CASSLLNEAGKETQYF. The CDR3 region has the DNA TGTGCCAGCAGTTTATTGAACGAGGCAGGGAAAGAGACCCAGTACTTC.

This clone turned up a few times. V usage is TRBV7-9 and J usage is TRBJ2-5, with 9 bases identical to TRBD1. Trimming removed 4 bases from V and 4 bases from J; junction bases left unmatched: 10. The CDR3 is 16 residues long. CDR1 and CDR2 from the germline V gene are SEHNR and FQNEAQ (reference sequence). As DNA, the CDR3 is TGTGCCAGCAGCTCCAATGAGGGACAGGGCTCAGAGACCCAGTACTTC. Amino acids: CASSSNEGQGSETQYF.

The V gene is TRBV28, the J gene TRBJ1-1, with D hard to call. Germline CDR1 and CDR2: MDHEN and SYDVKM. CDR3 length: 14 residues. Between the trimmed V and J ends, which lost 6 bases and 3 bases, there was a span of 14 bases. The CDR3: CASSLNRLHTEAFF. CDR3 nucleotide sequence: TGTGCCAGCAGCCTTAATAGATTGCACACTGAAGCTTTCTTT.

This clone has just a few counts. The chain joins TRBV19 to TRBJ1-3; 7 bases fit TRBD1. V lost 5 bases, J lost 0 bases, and 10 bases stayed unmatched. The germline V gene has CDR1 LNHDA and CDR2 SQIVND (reference sequence). The CDR3 is 17 amino acids. The chain's CDR3 is CASSPWGTAGSGNTIYF. The DNA for the CDR3 is TGTGCCAGTAGTCCATGGGGGACAGCCGGCTCTGGAAACACCATATATTTT.

The V gene is TRBV28, the J gene TRBJ1-1, with 7 positions matching TRBD1. The V gene's germline CDR1 is MDHEN and CDR2 SYDVKM. V was pared by 10 bases and J by 8 bases, with 4 bases of the junction left unmatched. The CDR3 extends over 10 amino acids. CDR3 protein: CATKGAEAFF. CDR3 DNA: TGTGCCACGAAGGGGGCAGAAGCTTTCTTT.

This clone came up a few times. V gene TRBV19 combines with J gene TRBJ2-3; 7 positions match TRBD1. Germline CDR1 and CDR2: LNHDA and SQIVND (reference sequence). The CDR3 covers 14 residues. V lost 7 bases, J lost 2 bases, and 6 bases stayed unmatched. The CDR3 region has the DNA TGTGCCAGTACCAAAACAGGGGACACAGATACGCAGTATTTT. As protein: CASTKTGDTDTQYF.

This clone was picked up a small number of times. This rearrangement joins TRBV14 to TRBJ1-6, with 7 nucleotides matching TRBD1. Germline-derived CDR1 and CDR2 are SGHDN and FVKESK. Losses at the gene ends were 5 bases for V and 3 bases for J; bases not matched to a gene: 1. The length of the CDR3 is 14 residues. CDR3 sequence (DNA): TGTGCCAGCAGCTGGGACAGCTATAATTCACCCCTCCACTTT. This codes for CASSWDSYNSPLHF.

The rearrangement joins TRBV28 to TRBJ1-1, with a weak D call TRBD1 (6 bases). V was cut by 7 bases and J by 0 bases, with 15 bases left in between. The CDR3 is 15 residues long. Germline loops: CDR1 MDHEN, CDR2 SYDVKM. The CDR3 sequence: CASIPHTGLNTEAFF. CDR3 in DNA: TGTGCCAGCATCCCACACACAGGGCTGAACACTGAAGCTTTCTTT.

This clone was counted between two and nine times. The V and J genes are TRBV27 and TRBJ1-4; maybe TRBD1 (6 bases). Germline V lookup: CDR1 MNHEY, CDR2 SMNVEV (reference sequence). Trimming removed 8 bases at V and 5 bases at J, with 15 bases between. CDR3 length equals 14 residues. CDR3 region: CASGGQSGNEKLFF. The CDR3 DNA reads as TGTGCCAGCGGGGGACAATCGGGGAATGAAAAACTGTTTTTT.

This clone was seen a single time. J is TRBJ2-5 and V is TRBV27, with TRBD1 matching over 12 bases. Germline V gene lookup returns CDR1 MNHEY and CDR2 SMNVEV (reference sequence). V lost 6 bases to trimming and J lost 1 base; unmatched junction nucleotides: 12. The CDR3 totals 18 residues. In nucleotides, the CDR3 is TGTGCCAGCAGCCGCCGGGACAGGGGGCTATCTGGCCAAGAGACCCAGTACTTC. Translated, it gives CASSRRDRGLSGQETQYF.

This clone occurred a few times. CDR3 in amino acids: CASSGTGSAYEQYF. DNA for the CDR3: TGTGCCAGCAGTGGGACCGGGAGTGCATACGAGCAGTACTTC. The gene calls are TRBV7-9 and TRBJ2-7; TRBD2 is a possible D gene (6 bases). The ends were cut back, 6 bases at V and 4 bases at J, with 16 bases in the middle. The CDR3 consists of 14 residues. The germline V gene encodes CDR1 SEHNR and CDR2 FQNEAQ (reference sequence).

The chain has TRBV2 and TRBJ1-1; D is uncertain. Germline CDR1 SNHLY, CDR2 FYNNEI. The V and J ends lost 7 bases and 5 bases respectively, with 14 bases between them. The CDR3 spans 13 residues. CDR3 region: CASILVTRTEAFF. DNA of the CDR3: TGTGCCAGCATATTGGTGACTAGGACTGAAGCTTTCTTT.

This clone appeared a few times. The chain has TRBV7-2 and TRBJ2-1; 8 bases agree with TRBD2. Germline lookup yields CDR1 SGHTA and CDR2 FQGNSA. Germline trimming cut 4 bases from V and 8 bases from J; bases unmatched to any gene: 10. CDR3 length: 15 residues. The CDR3 DNA follows: TGTGCCAGCAGCTCCTCCGGGACTAGGGTCCATGAGCAGTTCTTC. Protein: CASSSSGTRVHEQFF.

There are a few counts of this clone. This chain links TRBV6-5 with TRBJ1-4; TRBD1 is a possible D gene (5 bases). This CDR3 contains 14 residues. Germline V CDR1 and CDR2: MNHEY, SVGAGI. V was shortened by 4 bases and J by 7 bases, with 13 bases between the two germline ends. The DNA for the CDR3 is TGTGCCAGCAGTTCAGGGTCGTCGTCTGAAAAACTGTTTTTT. Residues: CASSSGSSSEKLFF.

This clone was detected only a few times. At one end, the junction sequence differs from germline, possibly due to a read error. This sequence joins TRBV7-8 and TRBJ2-5; TRBD2 agrees at 11 bases. Germline values: CDR1 SGHVS, CDR2 FQNEAQ. The CDR3 is 15 residues long. As DNA, the CDR3 is TGTGCCAGCGGCTTAGCGGGGGGGCCTAGAGAGACCCAGTACTTC. It codes for CASGLAGGPRETQYF.